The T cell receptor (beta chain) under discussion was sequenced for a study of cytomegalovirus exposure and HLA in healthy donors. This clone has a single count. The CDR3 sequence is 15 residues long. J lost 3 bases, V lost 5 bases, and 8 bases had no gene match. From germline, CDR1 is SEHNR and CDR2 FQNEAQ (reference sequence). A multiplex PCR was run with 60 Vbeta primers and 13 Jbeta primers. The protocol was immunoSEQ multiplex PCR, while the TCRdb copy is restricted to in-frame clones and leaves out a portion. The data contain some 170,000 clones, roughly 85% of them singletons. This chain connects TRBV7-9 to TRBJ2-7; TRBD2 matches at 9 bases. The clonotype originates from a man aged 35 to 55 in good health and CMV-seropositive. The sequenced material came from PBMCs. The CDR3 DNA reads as TGTGCCAGCAGCCCGGGACTAGCCCGGAACTACGAGCAGTACTTC. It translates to CASSPGLARNYEQYF.